This TCR beta chain was obtained from a study of tumor-infiltrating lymphocytes in oesophageal squamous cell carcinoma (dated by TCRdb to about 2016). The library was made by PCR. Instrument used: Illumina HiSeq 2000. Through fastp at Q25 and MiXCR, TCRdb rebuilt clones from the public reads, retaining in-frame beta chains. Each CDR3 protein appears once, grouped with its most common genes and DNA. For this sample there are around 20,000 distinct CDR3 sequences; less than 50% appear just once. The biggest ten clones account for under 30% of the sample. Comment on this clonotype: The target of this receptor is not known. The record has no base qualities; no much larger clone is one base away.

Taken from the germline V gene, the CDR1 and CDR2 loops are SGHVS and FQNEAQ. From the cysteine through the phenylalanine, the CDR3 covers 15 amino acids. CDR3 DNA only is kept here, 45 bases in frame from base 1. Sequenced sample: esophageal tumor tissue. The clonotype was recovered from a male donor with esophageal squamous cell carcinoma. This sequence uses TRBV7-8 and TRBJ2-3, with the D gene not confidently named. The assigned J gene may be wrong: the sequence end matches TRBJ2-1 better. At the DNA level, the sequence is TGTGCCAGCAGCATTAAGGGCCCTCCGGGCGTTGAGCAGTTCTTC. Its coded protein is CASSIKGPPGVEQFF.